Given below is one TCR beta chain in context. Different DNA sequences within this sample yield the same CDR3. These data belong to a study of shared clonotypes between healthy human individuals. V gave up 1 base and J gave up 3 bases, with 13 bases separating them. Germline CDR1 MGHRA, CDR2 YSYEKL. This CDR3 has 16 residues. Some clones are missing from TCRdb's copy, which holds only in-frame ones; the method was immunoSEQ multiplex PCR. The sample includes about 2.4 million clones, 80% to 95% seen only once; the top ten take 0.36%. V is TRBV4-1 and J is TRBJ1-5; D gene uncertain. This TCR came from a man aged 18 to 30 in good health. Some clones in this sample may be carry-over from other donors' samples. Sequencing was done on a sample of naive CD4+ T cells from PBMCs. Regarding subset: CD45RA+ positively selected. The CDR3 nucleotides read TGCGCCAGCAGCCAAGGTCTTGAACGGATCAATCAGCCCCAGCATTTT. Protein sequence: CASSQGLERINQPQHF.